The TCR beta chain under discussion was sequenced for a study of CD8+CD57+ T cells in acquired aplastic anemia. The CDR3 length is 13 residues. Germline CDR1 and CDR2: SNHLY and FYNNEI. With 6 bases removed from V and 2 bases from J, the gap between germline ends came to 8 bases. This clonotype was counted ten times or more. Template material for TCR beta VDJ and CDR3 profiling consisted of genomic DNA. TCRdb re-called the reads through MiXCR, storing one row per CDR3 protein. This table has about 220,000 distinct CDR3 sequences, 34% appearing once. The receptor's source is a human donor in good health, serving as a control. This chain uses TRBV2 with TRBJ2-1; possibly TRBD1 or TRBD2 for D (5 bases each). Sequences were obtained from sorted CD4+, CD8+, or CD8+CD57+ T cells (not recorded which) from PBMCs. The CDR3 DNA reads TGTGCCAGCAGACGGGACCCCTACAATGAGCAGTTCTTC. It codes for CASRRDPYNEQFF.